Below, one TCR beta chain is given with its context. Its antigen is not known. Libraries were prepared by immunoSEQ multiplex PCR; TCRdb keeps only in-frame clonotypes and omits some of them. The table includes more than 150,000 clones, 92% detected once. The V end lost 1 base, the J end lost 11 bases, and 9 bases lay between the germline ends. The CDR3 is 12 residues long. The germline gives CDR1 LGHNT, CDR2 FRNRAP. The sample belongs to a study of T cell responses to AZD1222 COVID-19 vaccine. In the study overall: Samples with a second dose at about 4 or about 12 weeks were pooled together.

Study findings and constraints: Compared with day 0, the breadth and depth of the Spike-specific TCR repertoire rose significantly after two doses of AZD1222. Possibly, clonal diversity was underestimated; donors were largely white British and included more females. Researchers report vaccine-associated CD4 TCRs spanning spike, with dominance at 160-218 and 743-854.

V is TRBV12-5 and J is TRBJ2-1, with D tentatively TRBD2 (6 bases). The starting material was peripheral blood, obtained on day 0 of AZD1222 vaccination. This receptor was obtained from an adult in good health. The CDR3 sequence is CASGLGEAKQFF. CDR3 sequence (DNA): TGTGCTAGTGGTTTGGGGGAGGCTAAGCAGTTCTTC. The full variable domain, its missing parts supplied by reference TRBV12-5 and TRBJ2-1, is DARVTQTPRHKVTEMGQEVTMRCQPILGHNTVFWYRQTMMQGLELLAYFRNRAPLDDSGMPKDRFSAEMPDATLATLKIQPSEPRDSAVYFCASGLGEAKQFFGPGTRLTVL.